This TCR beta chain was documented in a study of T cells in Graves' hyperthyroidism and ophthalmopathy. In the study overall: Peripheral blood specimens were obtained at initial diagnosis, prior to any treatment.

The V and J ends lost 6 bases and 5 bases respectively, with 16 bases between them. CDR3 length equals 14 residues. CDR1 MDHEN and CDR2 SYDVKM come from the germline V gene. Amplified TCR beta CDR3 regions derived from RNA transcripts. The study used the HTBI primer set for a first-round RT-PCR of the TCR CDR3. Via MiXCR, TCRdb re-called the multiplex PCR reads, giving one row per CDR3 protein. The sample carries almost 250,000 distinct CDR3 sequences, approximately 25% recorded once. For this clonotype: The antigen is unknown.

Study-level results: The model anticipated ophthalmopathy a median about six months pre-onset.

The receptor comes from a woman aged 35 to 49 with Graves' ophthalmopathy. Sequenced input: blood. The chain recombines TRBV28 with TRBJ1-2, with D possibly being TRBD1 (6 bases). CDR3 region: CASSQGDTKYGYTF. The CDR3, as DNA: TGTGCCAGCAGCCAAGGGGACACCAAATATGGCTACACCTTC.